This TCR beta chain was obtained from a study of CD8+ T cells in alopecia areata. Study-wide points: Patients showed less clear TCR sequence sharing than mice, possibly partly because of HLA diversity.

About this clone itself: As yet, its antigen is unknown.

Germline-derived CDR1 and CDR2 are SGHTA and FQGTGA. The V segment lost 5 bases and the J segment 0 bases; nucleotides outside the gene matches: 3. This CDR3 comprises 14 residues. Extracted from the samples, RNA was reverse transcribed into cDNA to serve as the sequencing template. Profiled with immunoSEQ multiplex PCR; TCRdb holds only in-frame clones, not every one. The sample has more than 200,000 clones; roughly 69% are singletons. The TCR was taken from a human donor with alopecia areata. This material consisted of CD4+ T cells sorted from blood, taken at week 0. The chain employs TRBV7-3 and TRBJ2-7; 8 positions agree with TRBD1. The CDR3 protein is CASSRDRNSYEQYF. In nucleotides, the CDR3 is TGTGCCAGCAGCCGGGACAGGAACTCCTACGAGCAGTACTTC.